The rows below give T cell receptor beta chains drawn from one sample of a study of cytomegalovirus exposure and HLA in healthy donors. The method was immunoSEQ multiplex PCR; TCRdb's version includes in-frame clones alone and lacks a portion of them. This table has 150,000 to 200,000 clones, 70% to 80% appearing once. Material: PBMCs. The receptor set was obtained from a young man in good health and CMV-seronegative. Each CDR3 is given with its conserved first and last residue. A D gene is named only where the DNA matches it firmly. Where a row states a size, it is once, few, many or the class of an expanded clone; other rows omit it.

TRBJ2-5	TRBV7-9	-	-	TGTGCCAGCAGCCGACCTAACCGGGGAGAGGTCCAAGAGACCCAGTACTTC	CASSRPNRGEVQETQYF
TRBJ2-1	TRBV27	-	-	TGTGCCAGCAGTTTAAGGCTAGCCCTATCCTCCTACAATGAGCAGTTCTTC	CASSLRLALSSYNEQFF
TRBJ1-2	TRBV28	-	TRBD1	TGTGCCAGCAGTGTACAGGGGGCGAATGGTGCCTACACCTTC	CASSVQGANGAYTF
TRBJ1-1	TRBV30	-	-	TGTGCCTGGAGTGTTTGGGGGACACCAAACACTGAAGCTTTCTTT	CAWSVWGTPNTEAFF
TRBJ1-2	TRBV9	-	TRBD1	TGTGCCAGCAGCGGACAGGGGCTGGACTATGGCTACACCTTC	CASSGQGLDYGYTF
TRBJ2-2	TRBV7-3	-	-	TGTGCCAGCAGCTTTTCGGGCGGGGCGAACACCGGGGAGCTGTTTTTT	CASSFSGGANTGELFF
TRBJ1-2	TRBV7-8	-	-	TGTGCCAGCAGCCCTTATGTCGTTGGCTACACCTTC	CASSPYVVGYTF
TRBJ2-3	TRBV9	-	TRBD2	TGTGCCAGCAGCGTAGACAGGACTAGCGGGAGCGAACACACAGATACGCAGTATTTT	CASSVDRTSGSEHTDTQYF
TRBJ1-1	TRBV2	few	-	TGTGCCAGCAGTGAACTCCGCTCAGACACGTTT	CASSELRSDTF
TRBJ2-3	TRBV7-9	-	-	TGTGCCAGCAGCTTAGTCGTTGGGCCAGATACGCAGTATTTT	CASSLVVGPDTQYF
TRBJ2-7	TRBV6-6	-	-	TGTGCCAGCAGTTACTCGGGGAGCTCCTACGAGCAGTACTTC	CASSYSGSSYEQYF
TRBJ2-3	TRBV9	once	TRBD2	TGTGCCAGCAGCGTAGGTCCGGGACTAGCGGGCCCAAGCACAGATACGCAGTATTTT	CASSVGPGLAGPSTDTQYF
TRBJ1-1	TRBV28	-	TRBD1	TGTGCCAGCAGTTGGGACAGGGGGATGAACACTGAAGCTTTCTTT	CASSWDRGMNTEAFF
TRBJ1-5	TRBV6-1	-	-	TGTGCCAGCAGGGGGCTGAACCTCGATCAGCCCCAGCATTTT	CASRGLNLDQPQHF
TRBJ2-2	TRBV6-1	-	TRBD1	TGTGCCAGCAGTGCCCGGACAGGGGGTATCGGGGAGCTGTTTTTT	CASSARTGGIGELFF
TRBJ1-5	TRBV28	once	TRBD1	TGTGCCAGCAGGCAAGGGACAGTAAATCAGCCCCAGCATTTT	CASRQGTVNQPQHF
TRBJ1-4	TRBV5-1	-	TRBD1	TGCGCCAGCAGCTATAAGGACAGGGTCACTAATGAAAAACTGTTTTTT	CASSYKDRVTNEKLFF
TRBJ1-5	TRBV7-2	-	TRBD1	TGTGCCAGCAGCTTAGGAGACAGGGGCAATCAGCCCCAGCATTTT	CASSLGDRGNQPQHF
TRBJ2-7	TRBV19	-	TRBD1	TGTGCCAGTAGTCTGGGACAGGGCTACGAGCAGTACTTC	CASSLGQGYEQYF
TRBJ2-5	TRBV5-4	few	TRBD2	TGTGCCTTCCGACTAGCGGGAGTAGGCGGGGAGACCCAGTACTTC	CAFRLAGVGGETQYF
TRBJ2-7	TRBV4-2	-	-	TGTGCCAGCAGCCAAGATCGTAATAGCGGCACTCGCTCCTACGAGCAGTACTTC	CASSQDRNSGTRSYEQYF
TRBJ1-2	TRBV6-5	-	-	TGTGCCAGCAGTTACAACAGGGAAAACTATGGCTACACCTTC	CASSYNRENYGYTF
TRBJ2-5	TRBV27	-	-	TGTGCCAGCAGTTTAACCCCGGGGAGTACGGAGCAGTACTTC	CASSLTPGSTEQYF
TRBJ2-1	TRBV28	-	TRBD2	TGTGCCAGCAGTTTGTCGTCGGTAGCGGGGCGGAGGCAGTTCTTC	CASSLSSVAGRRQFF
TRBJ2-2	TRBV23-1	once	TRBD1	TGCGCCAGCAGCCCGGACAGGGGGAACACCGGGGAGCTGTTTTTT	CASSPDRGNTGELFF
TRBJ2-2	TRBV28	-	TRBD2	TGTGCCAGCAGTTTTGCGGGGGGGCCTGTGGAGCTGTTTTTT	CASSFAGGPVELFF
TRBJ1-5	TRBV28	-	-	TGTGCCACCGTCAGGGGTACTCAGCCCCAGCATTTT	CATVRGTQPQHF
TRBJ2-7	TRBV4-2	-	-	TGTGCCAGCAGCCAAGAGACGACTAGTTTTCCCTACGAGCAGTACTTC	CASSQETTSFPYEQYF
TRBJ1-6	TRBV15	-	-	TGTGCCACCAGCAGAGCATCGGGGATGGGCAATTCACCCCTCCACTTT	CATSRASGMGNSPLHF
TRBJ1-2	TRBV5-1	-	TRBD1	TGCGCCAGCGGGAAGGGGGACAGTACCGACTATCGCTACACCTTC	CASGKGDSTDYRYTF